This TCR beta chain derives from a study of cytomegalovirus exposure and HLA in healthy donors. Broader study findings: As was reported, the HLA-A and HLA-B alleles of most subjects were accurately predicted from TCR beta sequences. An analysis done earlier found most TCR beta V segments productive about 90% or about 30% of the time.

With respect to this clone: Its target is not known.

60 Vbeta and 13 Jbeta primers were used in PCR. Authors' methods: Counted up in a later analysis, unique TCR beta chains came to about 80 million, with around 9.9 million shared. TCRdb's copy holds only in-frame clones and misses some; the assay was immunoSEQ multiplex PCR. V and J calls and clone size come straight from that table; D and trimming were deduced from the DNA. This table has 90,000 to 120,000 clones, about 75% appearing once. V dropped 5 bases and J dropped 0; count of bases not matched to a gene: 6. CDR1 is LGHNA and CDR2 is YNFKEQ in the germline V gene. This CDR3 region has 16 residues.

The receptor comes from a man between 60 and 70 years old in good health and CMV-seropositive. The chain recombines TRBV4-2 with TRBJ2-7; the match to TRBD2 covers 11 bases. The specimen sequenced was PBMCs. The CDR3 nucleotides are TGTGCCAGCAGCTCGCCTACTAGCGGGGGCTCCTACGAGCAGTACTTC. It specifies CASSSPTSGGSYEQYF.